This T cell receptor beta chain emerged from a study of primary melanoma T cells and metastatic recurrence (TCRdb year 2020). A note on the overall study: The cohort comprised 199 primary melanomas of stage T2 to T4, with thickness greater than 1 mm. Whether T-cell fraction and T-cell repertoire clonality in primary melanoma tumors predicted patient outcome was tested in the study. The T-cell fraction measured by TCR beta sequencing was weighed against progression-free survival, the clinical outcome chosen for the comparison. The sequencing-derived T-cell fraction was compared with histopathological grading of tumor-infiltrating lymphocytes.

Concerning this clone itself: The clone's antigen remains unknown. No base quality values were provided; no much bigger clone lies one nucleotide off.

The patients had surgically resected primary melanoma that was considered potentially curable but at risk of metastatic recurrence. General conclusions and limits of the study: Adding T-cell fraction to tumor thickness reportedly improved progression-free survival prediction more than adding any other histopathological variable. Protection appeared to be conferred by a T-cell fraction above 20% regardless of ulceration status, mitotic rate or nodal disease. An effective T-cell-mediated antitumor response in primary melanoma was framed by the authors only as a suggestion, not a demonstrated mechanism. The tumor T-cell fraction reportedly predicted progression-free survival independently of thickness, ulceration, mitotic rate and age.

The library came from the immunoSEQ multiplex PCR assay. Primary melanoma tumor tissue was subjected to high-throughput sequencing of the T-cell receptor beta chain. As for the authors' bioinformatics: TCRB CDR3 sharing between samples and the distribution of insertions and deletions were included in the repertoire analyses. A gradient-boosted model ranked how well the T-cell fraction predicted outcome compared with histopathological variables. This is the immuneACCESS table as TCRdb keeps it, with only in-frame sequences that have V and J called. A part of the clones is gone; compared with another copy, unresolved V genes explain less than half, and the rest is unexplained. V, J and clone size are those of that table, while D and trimming were read from the DNA. Here the sample has 400 to 500 clones; 78% occur a single time. The ten largest account for 15% of the sample. This sequence originates from a human donor with melanoma. Specimen: melanoma tumor tissue.

The DNA reads as follows: TGTGCCAGTTCTGACCGGGGACGCACAGATACGCAGTATTTT. Protein translation: CASSDRGRTDTQYF. The sequence joins TRBV19 to TRBJ2-3; the D assignment is uncertain and may be TRBD1 or TRBD2, with 5 bases supporting each. Trimming takes 8 bases from V and 1 base from J, and the germline ends sit 13 bases apart. CDR1 LNHDA and CDR2 SQIVND are derived from the germline V gene (reference sequence). From cysteine to phenylalanine, the CDR3 is 14 amino acids long. Kept here is only the CDR3 DNA, which spans 42 bases and is read in frame from base 1. With the rest looked up from the reference TRBV19 and TRBJ2-3 genes rather than sequenced, the full variable domain is DGGITQSPKYLFRKEGQNVTLSCEQNLNHDAMYWYRQDPGQGLRLIYYSQIVNDFQKGDIAEGYSVSREKKESFPLTVTSAQKNPTAFYLCASSDRGRTDTQYFGPGTRLTVL.